One sample yielded the 15 T cell receptor beta chains listed below, sequenced in a study of shared clonotypes between healthy human individuals. The repertoire was sequenced with immunoSEQ multiplex PCR; TCRdb's copy has only in-frame clones and lacks some. The sample includes roughly 510,000 clones, roughly 85% seen only once; the top ten take approximately 12%. Sequences were obtained from PBMCs. These receptors all come from a woman in her 40s in good health. Some clones in this sample may be carry-over from other donors' samples.

The rearrangement links TRBV2 to TRBJ2-5, with TRBD2 matching over 8 bases. J was trimmed by 4 bases and V by 2 bases; bases with no gene match: 18. The CDR3 loop spans 19 amino acids. CDR1 is SNHLY and CDR2 is FYNNEI in the germline V gene. The CDR3: CASSETRSGSPRWGETQYF. CDR3 DNA sequence: TGTGCCAGCAGTGAAACTAGGAGCGGGAGCCCCCGATGGGGAGAGACCCAGTACTTC.

The chain links TRBV7-2 to TRBJ2-1; tentatively, D is TRBD1 (5 bases). Trimming pared 2 bases from V and 3 bases from J, leaving 14 bases between. The CDR3 is 16 amino acids. CDR1 and CDR2 from the germline V gene are SGHTA and FQGNSA. The CDR3 spells CASSLRTDRLYNEQFF. CDR3 DNA sequence: TGTGCCAGCAGCTTACGAACCGACAGACTCTACAATGAGCAGTTCTTC. Filled out from reference TRBV7-2 and TRBJ2-1, the complete variable domain reads GAGVSQSPSNKVTEKGKDVELRCDPISGHTALYWYRQSLGQGLEFLIYFQGNSAPDKSGLPSDRFSAERTGGSVSTLTIQRTQQEDSAVYLCASSLRTDRLYNEQFFGPGTRLTVL.

This clone has only one observation. V gene TRBV2 combines with J gene TRBJ2-7, with D possibly being TRBD1 (6 bases). CDR3 length: 14 residues. Trimming left V 5 bases short and J 9 bases short, with 20 bases between. Germline lookup yields CDR1 SNHLY and CDR2 FYNNEI. The CDR3 region has the DNA TGTGCCAGCAGTAACGGACAGTTCGGCACTCGGCAGTACTTC. Translation: CASSNGQFGTRQYF.

The genes are TRBV7-9 and TRBJ1-3; D call uncertain. Germline lookup yields CDR1 SEHNR and CDR2 FQNEAQ (reference sequence). Trimming took 5 bases from V and 4 from J, leaving 12 bases between them. This CDR3 is 14 amino acids long. The CDR3 sequence is CASSHLTQGNTIYF. CDR3 nucleotide sequence: TGTGCCAGCAGCCACCTGACTCAAGGAAACACCATATATTTT.

This clone was seen once. The CDR3 sequence is CASSDGEATDTQYF. The CDR3 nucleotides are TGTGCCAGCAGTGACGGGGAGGCCACAGATACGCAGTATTTT. The chain employs TRBV6-4 and TRBJ2-3, with D tentatively TRBD2 (6 bases). CDR1 is MRHNA and CDR2 is SNTAGT in the germline V gene. The CDR3 loop spans 14 amino acids. V was trimmed by 2 bases and J by 2 bases, leaving 8 bases between them.

The rearrangement joins TRBV7-3 to TRBJ1-1; D is ambiguous. There are 13 residues in the CDR3. Trimming shortened V by 6 bases and J by 1 base, and 9 bases separated the two germline ends. Germline-derived CDR1 and CDR2 are SGHTA and FQGTGA. The CDR3 protein is CASSLQTNTEAFF. DNA for the CDR3: TGTGCCAGCAGTTTACAGACGAACACTGAAGCTTTCTTT.

In its sample, this clone was seen once. The rearrangement uses TRBV11-2 and TRBJ1-2; 8 bases fit TRBD1. The germline V gene encodes CDR1 SGHAT and CDR2 FQNNGV. The CDR3 extends over 15 amino acids. The junction had 9 bases not matched to a gene; V was cut back by 1 base and J by 8 bases. The CDR3 sequence is CASSLGGDRNGGYTF. The CDR3, as DNA: TGTGCCAGCAGCTTAGGAGGGGACAGGAACGGGGGCTACACCTTC. Supplemented by reference TRBV11-2 and TRBJ1-2, the full variable domain reads EAGVAQSPRYKIIEKRQSVAFWCNPISGHATLYWYQQILGQGPKLLIQFQNNGVVDDSQLPKDRFSAERLKGVDSTLKIQPAKLEDSAVYLCASSLGGDRNGGYTFGSGTRLTVV.

The rearrangement links TRBV9 to TRBJ2-1; TRBD2 matches at 12 bases. J gave up 4 bases and V 1 base, and 3 bases lay outside the gene matches. Germline loops: CDR1 SGDLS, CDR2 YYNGEE. The CDR3 covers 16 residues. CDR3 nucleotides: TGTGCCAGCAGCGTACTAGCGGGAGGGATGTACAATGAGCAGTTCTTC. It is translated as CASSVLAGGMYNEQFF.

This clone was picked up many times. V is TRBV5-8 and J is TRBJ1-5; D gene ambiguous. Germline V gives CDR1 SGHTS, CDR2 YDEGEE. V was trimmed by 0 bases and J by 4 bases, leaving 11 bases between them. This CDR3 has 15 amino acids. The CDR3 bases are TGTGCCAGCAGCTTGGGTCAGACGCTGAATCAGCCCCAGCATTTT. Its protein is CASSLGQTLNQPQHF.

The chain carries TRBV27 and TRBJ2-3; D tentatively fits TRBD1 or TRBD2 (5 bases each). With 6 bases removed from V and 2 bases from J, the gap between germline ends came to 9 bases. CDR1 and CDR2 (germline): MNHEY, SMNVEV (reference sequence). This CDR3 spans 13 amino acids. CDR3 DNA: TGTGCCAGCAGGGGGGTCCCCACAGATACGCAGTATTTT. Translating gives CASRGVPTDTQYF.

The genes are TRBV28 and TRBJ2-7; D is ambiguous. The CDR3 extends over 13 amino acids. The germline gives CDR1 MDHEN, CDR2 SYDVKM. The V end was cut by 7 bases, the J end by 7 bases, with 17 bases between. Written as DNA, the CDR3 is TGTGCCAGCACCCCCATCCCACGTGAAGAGCAGTACTTC. As protein: CASTPIPREEQYF. Full variable domain (remainder filled in from reference TRBV28 and TRBJ2-7): DVKVTQSSRYLVKRTGEKVFLECVQDMDHENMFWYRQDPGLGLRLIYFSYDVKMKEKGDIPEGYSVSREKKERFSLILESASTNQTSMYLCASTPIPREEQYFGPGTRLTVT.

This clone was observed a few times. The rearrangement uses TRBV6-1 and TRBJ2-2; no firm D call. Germline V lookup: CDR1 MNHNS, CDR2 SASEGT. V was clipped by 1 base and J by 3 bases, with 6 bases between them. The CDR3 contains 14 residues. The CDR3 bases are TGTGCCAGCAGTGAAGGACCGGACACCGGGGAGCTGTTTTTT. This gives the protein CASSEGPDTGELFF.

The chain couples TRBV6-1 to TRBJ2-1; D gene unclear. Per germline, CDR1 MNHNS and CDR2 SASEGT. This CDR3 comprises 13 residues. V was trimmed by 3 bases and J by 4 bases, leaving 7 bases between them. The CDR3 nucleotides read TGTGCCAGCAGTGACCAAGAGTACAATGAGCAGTTCTTC. This codes for CASSDQEYNEQFF.

The chain uses TRBV6-6 and TRBJ1-6; perhaps TRBD1 as D (5 bases). This CDR3 has 15 amino acids. Per the germline V gene, CDR1 is MNHNY and CDR2 is SVGAGI (reference sequence). Trimming removed 8 bases from V and 0 bases from J, with 11 bases in between. CDR3 in amino acids: CASGEGSSYNSPLHF. CDR3 coding DNA: TGTGCCAGCGGAGAGGGGAGCTCCTATAATTCACCCCTCCACTTT.

The chain is built from TRBV19 and TRBJ2-3; D perhaps matches TRBD1 (5 bases). Trimming cost V 6 bases and J 5 bases, with 18 bases left between them. Per germline, CDR1 LNHDA and CDR2 SQIVND (reference sequence). CDR3 length: 15 amino acids. In DNA, the CDR3 is TGTGCCAGTAGCCCGACGGCAGGGTTCGGAGATACGCAGTATTTT. Translating gives CASSPTAGFGDTQYF.